This TCR beta chain was recovered during a study of CD8 T cells in ankylosing spondylitis. Study observations and caveats: Reportedly, significant enrichment of disease-linked clones occurred in matched ankylosing spondylitis synovial fluid. Characteristic, it appeared, of ankylosing spondylitis blood was a TCR beta motif of roughly eight highly homologous variants.

This clonotype has ten or more counts. No antigen is known for it. Trimming stripped 4 bases from V and 4 bases from J, with 23 bases between. This CDR3 is 17 amino acids long. The germline V gene has CDR1 SGHRS and CDR2 YFSETQ. Scientists made TCR beta libraries using quantitative 5'-RACE with molecular barcodes. TCRdb ran MiXCR on the 5' RACE reads and lists one entry per CDR3 protein. Of more than 500,000 distinct CDR3 sequences in the sample, about 5.7% were seen once. The source of this sequence is a male donor with ankylosing spondylitis. Sequencing was performed on blood, either unsorted or a sorted T cell fraction (not recorded which). The chain links TRBV5-1 to TRBJ1-1, with D possibly matching TRBD1 (6 bases). CDR3: CASSAYSGTLWGTEAFF. CDR3 in DNA: TGCGCCAGCAGCGCCTATTCCGGGACACTCTGGGGCACTGAAGCTTTCTTT.